This TCR beta chain is drawn from a study of spatial heterogeneity in lung cancer. As for the study in general: Consistently, beta-chain sequences turned up in larger numbers than alpha-chain sequences did. There were, on average, more than 9.5 raw-read appearances for each unique TCR and UMI combination.

TCRdb re-called the 5' RACE reads with MiXCR, one entry per CDR3 protein. The top ten clones hold around 16% of a sample with over 50,000 distinct CDR3 sequences, roughly 7.9% of them seen once. Documented time point: sample taken at primary tumor resection. From tumor, nontumor lung or frozen PBMC, whole RNA was taken unsorted for sequencing. The cohort: under 80 early-stage, untreated non-small cell lung cancer patients. In its sample, this clonotype is medium-sized (0.01 to 0.1%). CDR1 and CDR2 (germline): SGDLS, YYNGEE. This CDR3 spans 14 amino acids. Between the trimmed V and J ends, which lost 3 bases and 4 bases, there was a span of 12 bases.

The sequences come from PBMCs, collected at surgery. The TCR originated in a female donor with early-stage non-small cell lung cancer. This chain joins TRBV9 and TRBJ2-3; weak D call: TRBD2 (5 bases). The CDR3 spells CASSGTRAADTQYF. CDR3 in DNA: TGTGCCAGCAGCGGGACTCGGGCGGCAGATACGCAGTATTTT.